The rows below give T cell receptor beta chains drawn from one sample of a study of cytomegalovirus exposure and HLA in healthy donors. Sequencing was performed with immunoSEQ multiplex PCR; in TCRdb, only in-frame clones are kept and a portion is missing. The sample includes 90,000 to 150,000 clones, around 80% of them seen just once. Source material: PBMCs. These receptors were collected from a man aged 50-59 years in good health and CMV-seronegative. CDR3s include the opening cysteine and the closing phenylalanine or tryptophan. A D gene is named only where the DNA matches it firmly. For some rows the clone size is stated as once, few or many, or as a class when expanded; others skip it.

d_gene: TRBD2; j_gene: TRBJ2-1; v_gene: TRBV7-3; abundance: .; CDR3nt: TGTGCCAGCAGCTTTACCGGGACTAGCGGATACAATGAGCAGTTCTTC; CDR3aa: CASSFTGTSGYNEQFF
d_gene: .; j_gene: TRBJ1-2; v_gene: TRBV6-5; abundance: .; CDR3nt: TGTGCCAGCAGTTACCGACAGATTAACTATGGCTACACCTTC; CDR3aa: CASSYRQINYGYTF
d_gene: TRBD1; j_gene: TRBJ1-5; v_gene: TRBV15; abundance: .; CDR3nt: TGTGCCACCAGCAAGGACAGGGTACGGGCTCAGCCCCAGCATTTT; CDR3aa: CATSKDRVRAQPQHF
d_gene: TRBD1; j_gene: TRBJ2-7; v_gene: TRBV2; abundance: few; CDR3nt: TGTGCCAGCAGTCAAAACCGGGGACAGGGGGCGTCCGAGCAGTACTTC; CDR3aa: CASSQNRGQGASEQYF
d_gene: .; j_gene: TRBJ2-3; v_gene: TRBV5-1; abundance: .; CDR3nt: TGCGCCAGCAGCGTGGACAGTCTCACAGATACGCAGTATTTT; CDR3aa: CASSVDSLTDTQYF
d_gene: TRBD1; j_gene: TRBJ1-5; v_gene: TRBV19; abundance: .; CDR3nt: TGTGCCACCACCGACCGACAGGGAGGACACAATCAGCCCCAGCATTTT; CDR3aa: CATTDRQGGHNQPQHF
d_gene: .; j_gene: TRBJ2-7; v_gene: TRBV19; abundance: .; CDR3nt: TGTGCCAGTAGTATAGGTGCAGTGAATTACGAGCAGTACTTC; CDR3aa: CASSIGAVNYEQYF
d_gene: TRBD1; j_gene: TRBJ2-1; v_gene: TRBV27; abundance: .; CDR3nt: TGTGCCAGCAGTTTACCGCCGCGCCGGACAGGTATCATTGTCGGTGAGCAGTTCTTC; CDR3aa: CASSLPPRRTGIIVGEQFF
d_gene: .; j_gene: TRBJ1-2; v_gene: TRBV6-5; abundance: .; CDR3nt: TGTGCCAGCAGTCCCCTGGGGGGATCCCATGGCTACACCTTC; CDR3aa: CASSPLGGSHGYTF
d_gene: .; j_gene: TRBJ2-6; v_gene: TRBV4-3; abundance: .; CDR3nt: TGCGCCAGCAGCCAAGTGATCCGGGGTTTAGGGCTTACTGGGGCCAACGTCCTGACTTTC; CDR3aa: CASSQVIRGLGLTGANVLTF
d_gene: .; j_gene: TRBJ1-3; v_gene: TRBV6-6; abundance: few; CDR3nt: TGTGCCAGCAGTTACTTGACTGGGGAGTCGGGAAACACCATATATTTT; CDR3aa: CASSYLTGESGNTIYF
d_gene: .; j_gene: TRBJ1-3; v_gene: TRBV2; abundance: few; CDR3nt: TGTGCCAGCACCCCACAGATCTCTGGAAACACCATATATTTT; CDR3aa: CASTPQISGNTIYF
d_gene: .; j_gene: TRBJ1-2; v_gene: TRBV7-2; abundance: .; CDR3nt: TGTGCCAGCAGCTTAGTGGGCAATCGGGGCTACACCTTC; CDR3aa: CASSLVGNRGYTF
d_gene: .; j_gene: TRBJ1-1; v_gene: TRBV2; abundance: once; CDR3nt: TGTGCCAGCACCAACCTGGGGAGGAACACTGAAGCTTTCTTT; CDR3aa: CASTNLGRNTEAFF
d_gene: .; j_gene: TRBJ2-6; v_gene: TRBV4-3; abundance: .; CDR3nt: TGCGCCAGCAGCCCCAGCAAATATGAACAGGGCCTCTCTGGGGCCAACGTCCTGACTTTC; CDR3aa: CASSPSKYEQGLSGANVLTF
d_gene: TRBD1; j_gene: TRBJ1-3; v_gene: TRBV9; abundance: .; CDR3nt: TGTGCCAGCAGCGCTGACAGGGTGAGGGCTGGAAACACCATATATTTT; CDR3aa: CASSADRVRAGNTIYF
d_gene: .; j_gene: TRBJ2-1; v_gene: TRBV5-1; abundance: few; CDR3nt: TGCGCCAGCAGCGCAGTTAATGAGCAGTTCTTC; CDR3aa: CASSAVNEQFF
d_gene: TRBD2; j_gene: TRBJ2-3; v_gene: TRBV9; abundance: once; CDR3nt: TGTGCCAGCAGCTTCTCTCGGACTAGCGGGGCTACGCAGTATTTT; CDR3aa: CASSFSRTSGATQYF
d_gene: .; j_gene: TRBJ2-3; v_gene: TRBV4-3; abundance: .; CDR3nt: TGCGCCAGCAGCCAAGAGCTTGGGGGCTACACAGATACGCAGTATTTT; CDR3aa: CASSQELGGYTDTQYF
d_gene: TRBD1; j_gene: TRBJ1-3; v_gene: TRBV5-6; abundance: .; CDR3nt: TGTGCCAGCAGCACGACAGGGTTCGGAAACACCATATATTTT; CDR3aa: CASSTTGFGNTIYF
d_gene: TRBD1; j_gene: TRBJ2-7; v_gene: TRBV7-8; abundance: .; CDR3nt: TGTGCCAGCAGCACCCCAGGGGGTATGCGTGAGCAGTACTTC; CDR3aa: CASSTPGGMREQYF
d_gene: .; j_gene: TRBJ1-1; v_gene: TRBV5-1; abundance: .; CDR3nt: TGCGCCAGCAGCTTGGAGTCAGGGCCCGCTGAAGCTTTCTTT; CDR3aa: CASSLESGPAEAFF
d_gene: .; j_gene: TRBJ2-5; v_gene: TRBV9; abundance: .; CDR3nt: TGTGCCAGCGCCCAACCAGGGAGGGAGACCCAGTACTTC; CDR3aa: CASAQPGRETQYF
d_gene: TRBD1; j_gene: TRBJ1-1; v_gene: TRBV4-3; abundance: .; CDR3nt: TGCGCCAGCAGCCAAGAAGGACAGGGGAACACTGAAGCTTTCTTT; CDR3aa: CASSQEGQGNTEAFF
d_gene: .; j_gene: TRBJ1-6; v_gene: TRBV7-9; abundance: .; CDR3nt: TGTGCCAGTGCGGGACTGCCGGGCCTTAATTCACCCCTCCACTTT; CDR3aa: CASAGLPGLNSPLHF
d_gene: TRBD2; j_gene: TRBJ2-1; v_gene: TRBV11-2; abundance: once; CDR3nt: TGTGCCAGCAGCTTAAGGGCCGGGACTAGCTTCTATGAGCAGTTCTTC; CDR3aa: CASSLRAGTSFYEQFF